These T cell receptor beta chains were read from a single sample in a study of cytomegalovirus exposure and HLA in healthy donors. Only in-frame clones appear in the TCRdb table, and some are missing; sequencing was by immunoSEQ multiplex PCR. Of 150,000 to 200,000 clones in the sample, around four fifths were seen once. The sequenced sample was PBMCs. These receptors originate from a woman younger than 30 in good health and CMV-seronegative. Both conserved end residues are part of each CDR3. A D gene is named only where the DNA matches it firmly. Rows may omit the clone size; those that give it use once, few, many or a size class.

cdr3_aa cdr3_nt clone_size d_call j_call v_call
CAWSVQSYEQYF TGTGCCTGGAGTGTACAGTCCTACGAGCAGTACTTC - - TRBJ2-7 TRBV30
CASSPGDPGTEQFF TGTGCCAGCAGCCCCGGGGATCCCGGCACTGAGCAGTTCTTC few - TRBJ2-1 TRBV11-3
CASSTGGDAGYTF TGTGCCAGTAGTACTGGGGGGGATGCTGGCTACACCTTC - - TRBJ1-2 TRBV19
CASSPGFRYGYTF TGTGCCAGCAGTCCCGGTTTCCGGTATGGCTACACCTTC - - TRBJ1-2 TRBV11-3
CASSPRQGSSYNEQFF TGCGCCAGCAGCCCAAGACAGGGAAGCTCCTACAATGAGCAGTTCTTC once TRBD1 TRBJ2-1 TRBV5-1
CASSEQRTPGQGFGRGNTIYF TGTGCCAGCAGTGAGCAACGAACTCCGGGACAGGGCTTCGGTCGTGGAAACACCATATATTTT - TRBD1 TRBJ1-3 TRBV2
CASSFVTGDLNTEAFF TGTGCCAGCAGCTTCGTTACAGGCGACCTGAACACTGAAGCTTTCTTT - - TRBJ1-1 TRBV5-4
CASSLDWLAGAQRTQYF TGTGCCAGCAGCTTAGATTGGCTAGCGGGGGCCCAACGGACCCAGTACTTC - TRBD2 TRBJ2-5 TRBV11-2
CASSQDLGHVNTEAFF TGTGCCAGCAGCCAAGATCTGGGACATGTGAACACTGAAGCTTTCTTT - - TRBJ1-1 TRBV14
CASSIIAEGSHQPQHF TGTGCCAGTAGTATAATCGCCGAAGGGAGCCATCAGCCCCAGCATTTT - - TRBJ1-5 TRBV19
CASRNRQERKYGYTF TGTGCCAGTAGGAACCGACAGGAGAGGAAGTATGGCTACACCTTC - - TRBJ1-2 TRBV19
CASSPGAGVETQYF TGCGCCAGCAGCCCCGGGGCAGGGGTAGAGACCCAGTACTTC - - TRBJ2-5 TRBV5-1
CAWSRDSLQQPQHF TGTGCCTGGAGTCGGGACAGTTTGCAACAGCCCCAGCATTTT - TRBD1 TRBJ1-5 TRBV30
CAISEYIGGIAYEQYF TGTGCCATCAGTGAGTATATAGGAGGGATAGCCTACGAGCAGTACTTC - - TRBJ2-7 TRBV10-3
CASSRNRGTEAFF TGCGCCAGCAGCAGAAACAGGGGGACTGAAGCTTTCTTT - TRBD1 TRBJ1-1 TRBV5-1
CASSFYTAASTDTQYF TGTGCCAGCAGCTTTTATACGGCGGCTAGCACAGATACGCAGTATTTT - - TRBJ2-3 TRBV5-4
CASGDRGDTEAFF TGTGCCAGCGGAGACAGGGGTGACACTGAAGCTTTCTTT - TRBD1 TRBJ1-1 TRBV9
CAWRNRGRENTIYF TGTGCCTGGAGGAACAGGGGCAGGGAAAACACCATATATTTT - TRBD1 TRBJ1-3 TRBV30
CASSPRTSRDNEQFF TGCGCCAGCAGCCCCAGGACTAGCCGAGACAATGAGCAGTTCTTC - TRBD2 TRBJ2-1 TRBV5-1
CASSRRTGDYFGYTF TGCGCCAGCAGCCGGCGGACAGGGGACTACTTCGGCTACACCTTC - TRBD1 TRBJ1-2 TRBV5-1
CASSGSTAYNSPLHF TGTGCCAGCAGCGGAAGCACAGCCTATAATTCACCCCTCCACTTT once - TRBJ1-6 TRBV9
CASRSSWAANVLTF TGTGCCAGCAGGAGTAGTTGGGCAGCCAACGTCCTGACTTTC few - TRBJ2-6 TRBV2
CASSALTYYGTDTQYF TGTGCCAGTAGTGCCTTGACTTACTATGGCACAGATACGCAGTATTTT - - TRBJ2-3 TRBV19
CASSFIGVSGTQYF TGTGCCAGCAGTTTCATAGGTGTCTCGGGTACGCAGTATTTT - - TRBJ2-3 TRBV28
CASTLRAANTEAFF TGTGCCAGCACCCTGAGGGCAGCCAACACTGAAGCTTTCTTT - - TRBJ1-1 TRBV27
CASSPNQETQYF TGTGCCAGCAGCCCCAACCAAGAGACCCAGTACTTC - - TRBJ2-5 TRBV9
CASSSGGAGGTDTQYF TGTGCCAGCAGTAGCGGGGGGGCCGGTGGCACAGATACGCAGTATTTT - TRBD2 TRBJ2-3 TRBV28
CASSPSGDAEAFF TGCGCCAGCAGCCCCTCAGGGGACGCTGAAGCTTTCTTT - - TRBJ1-1 TRBV5-1
CASSEGRVLQPQHF TGTGCCAGCAGTGAAGGCCGGGTCCTTCAGCCCCAGCATTTT - - TRBJ1-5 TRBV6-1
CATSRDLGQTTQHF TGTGCCACCAGCAGAGATTTAGGACAGACGACCCAGCATTTT - - TRBJ1-5 TRBV15
CASSGGDRGMETQYF TGTGCCAGCAGTGGCGGGGACAGGGGGATGGAGACCCAGTACTTC - TRBD1 TRBJ2-5 TRBV13
CASSIRGGPTDTQYF TGCGCCAGCAGCATAAGAGGGGGCCCCACAGATACGCAGTATTTT - TRBD1 TRBJ2-3 TRBV5-1
CASSLKGQGARGAFF TGTGCCAGCAGCTTAAAAGGACAGGGGGCCCGAGGGGCTTTCTTT - TRBD1 TRBJ1-1 TRBV7-9
CASSPLLAGQGASNQPQHF TGCGCCAGCAGCCCCCTTCTTGCGGGACAGGGGGCGAGCAATCAGCCCCAGCATTTT - TRBD1 TRBJ1-5 TRBV4-1
CASSENSYNSPLHF TGTGCCAGCAGTGAAAACAGCTATAATTCACCCCTCCACTTT - - TRBJ1-6 TRBV2
CASSLESDTEAFF TGTGCCAGCAGCCTCGAGAGTGACACTGAAGCTTTCTTT few - TRBJ1-1 TRBV11-3
CASSPGTGGYTF TGTGCCAGCAGCCCAGGAACTGGGGGCTACACCTTC - - TRBJ1-2 TRBV6-6
CASSPSPNQPQHF TGTGCCAGCAGCCCCAGTCCTAATCAGCCCCAGCATTTT - - TRBJ1-5 TRBV7-9
CASNLISGTGRQPQHF TGTGCCAGCAATCTGATCTCCGGGACAGGGAGGCAGCCCCAGCATTTT - TRBD1 TRBJ1-5 TRBV28
CASSADGTAYGYTF TGTGCCAGCAGTGCCGACGGGACAGCCTATGGCTACACCTTC few TRBD1 TRBJ1-2 TRBV28
CASSATVYGYTF TGTGCCAGCAGCGCGACAGTCTATGGCTACACCTTC - - TRBJ1-2 TRBV9
CASSLVAGGRSGELFF TGTGCCAGCAGCTTAGTGGCAGGGGGGCGTTCCGGGGAGCTGTTTTTT - - TRBJ2-2 TRBV7-2
CASSLTGGQVYEQYF TGTGCCAGCAGTTTGACTGGGGGACAGGTCTACGAGCAGTACTTC - TRBD1 TRBJ2-7 TRBV6-5
CASSVTAAGGNYGYTF TGTGCCAGCAGCGTAACGGCAGCCGGGGGTAACTATGGCTACACCTTC - - TRBJ1-2 TRBV21-1
CASSQELAGGPQYEQYF TGTGCCAGCAGCCAAGAACTAGCGGGGGGGCCTCAATACGAGCAGTACTTC once TRBD2 TRBJ2-7 TRBV4-2
CASTFLGAYRDSGETEAFF TGTGCCAGCACCTTCCTTGGAGCTTACAGGGACAGTGGGGAAACTGAAGCTTTCTTT - TRBD1 TRBJ1-1 TRBV7-9
CASSPGAATGYTF TGTGCCAGCTCACCGGGGGCCGCGACTGGCTACACCTTC - - TRBJ1-2 TRBV18
CASSQGSMNTEAFF TGTGCCAGCAGCCAAGGATCTATGAACACTGAAGCTTTCTTT - - TRBJ1-1 TRBV14
CASSLGETSGGREQFF TGCGCCAGCAGCTTGGGAGAGACTAGCGGGGGGCGGGAGCAGTTCTTC - TRBD2 TRBJ2-1 TRBV5-1
CASSIKDREAFF TGTGCCAGCAGTATTAAGGACAGAGAAGCTTTCTTT - - TRBJ1-1 TRBV28
CASSGQVRLNYGYTF TGTGCCAGCAGCGGACAGGTGCGTCTAAACTATGGCTACACCTTC - - TRBJ1-2 TRBV9
CASRSGPQGTEAFF TGTGCCAGCAGATCTGGGCCCCAGGGAACTGAAGCTTTCTTT - - TRBJ1-1 TRBV28
CASSRSSPAGQPQHF TGTGCCAGCAGCAGGAGCTCCCCCGCGGGTCAGCCCCAGCATTTT - - TRBJ1-5 TRBV6-5
CAWSVSLSYEQYF TGTGCCTGGAGTGTATCGCTATCCTACGAGCAGTACTTC - - TRBJ2-7 TRBV30
CASSPPPGGEQYF TGTGCCAGCTCACCACCTCCGGGGGGCGAGCAGTACTTC - TRBD2 TRBJ2-7 TRBV18
CASSLGGPSYEQYF TGTGCCAGCAGCTTAGGGGGCCCTTCCTACGAGCAGTACTTC - - TRBJ2-7 TRBV7-8